This entry features one T cell receptor (beta chain) sequence. No antigen is known for it. CDR1 and CDR2 from the germline V gene are KGHSH and LQKENI. The CDR3 runs 16 residues. V gave up 3 bases and J gave up 0 bases, with 12 bases separating them. The sample comes from a study of vaccination effects on CD4 cells after COVID-19. At the level of the study: Sequencing followed a ViraFEST assay step that expanded antigen-specific CD4+ T cells with viral peptide pools. Post-vaccine sampling took place a median of 72 days after the second dose. Study-wide results and limits: Infection- and vaccine-induced clones contracted markedly late after vaccination.

Isolation of CD4+ T cells took place after about 10 days of culture. Participants were vaccinated with two doses of either the BNT162b2 or mRNA-1273 vaccine. People in the vaccine group had not been infected with SARS-CoV-2 before, and their nucleocapsid antibodies were negative. Here immunoSEQ multiplex PCR was the method, and the copy in TCRdb shows in-frame clones only, minus some. The data hold approximately 47,000 clones, with around 70% observed a single time. The TCR comes from a human donor who received a COVID-19 vaccine. The chain recombines TRBV18 with TRBJ1-3; no definite D call. The sample was CD4+ T cells from PBMCs cultured without peptide, taken after COVID-19 vaccination. DNA for the CDR3: TGTGCCAGCTCACCGTTTGGGCCCCGCTCTGGAAACACCATATATTTT. Translating gives CASSPFGPRSGNTIYF.